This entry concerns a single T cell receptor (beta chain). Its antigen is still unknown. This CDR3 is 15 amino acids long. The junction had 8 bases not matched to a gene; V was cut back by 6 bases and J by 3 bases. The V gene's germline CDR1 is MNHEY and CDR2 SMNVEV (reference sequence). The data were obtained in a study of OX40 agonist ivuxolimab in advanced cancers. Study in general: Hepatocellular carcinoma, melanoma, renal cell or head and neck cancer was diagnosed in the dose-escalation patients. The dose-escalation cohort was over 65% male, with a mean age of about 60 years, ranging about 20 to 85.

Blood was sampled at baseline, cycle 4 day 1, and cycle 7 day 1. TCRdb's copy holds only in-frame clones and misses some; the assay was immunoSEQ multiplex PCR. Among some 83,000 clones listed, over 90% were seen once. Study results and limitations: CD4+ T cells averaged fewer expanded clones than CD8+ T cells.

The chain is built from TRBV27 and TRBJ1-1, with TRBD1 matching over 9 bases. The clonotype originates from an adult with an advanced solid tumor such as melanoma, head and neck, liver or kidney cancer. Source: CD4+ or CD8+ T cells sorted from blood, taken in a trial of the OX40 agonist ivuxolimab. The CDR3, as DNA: TGTGCCAGCAGCCGGGGACAGGGCTTGTACACTGAAGCTTTCTTT. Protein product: CASSRGQGLYTEAFF.